Listed here is a single T cell receptor beta chain. These data come from a study of cytomegalovirus exposure and HLA in healthy donors. The CDR3 sequence is 14 residues long. Data came from immunoSEQ multiplex PCR; TCRdb stores just in-frame clones and leaves some out. This sample has some 200,000 clones, with about nine tenths found just once. This sequence joins TRBV1 and TRBJ2-2; the tabulated D call, TRBD2, remains unverified against the DNA. TRBV1 is labeled a pseudogene. The sequencing sample was made of PBMCs. This receptor was identified in a man aged 30 to 45 in good health and CMV-seropositive. The CDR3 nucleotides are TGCACCAGCAGCCCCGCTGAGAGGACCGGGGAGCTGTTTTTT. As protein: CTSSPAERTGELFF.